The 6 T cell receptor beta chains below come from one sample, sequenced in a study of early T cells in non-severe SARS-CoV-2 infection. TCRdb re-derived calls from the 5' RACE reads in MiXCR, one entry per CDR3 protein. The sample records more than 55,000 distinct CDR3 sequences, under 15% being singletons. Sequencing input: whole blood. The receptors here all came from an adult who was a healthcare worker with PCR-confirmed SARS-CoV-2 infection or an uninfected control (not recorded which).

This clonotype has more than one count but fewer than ten. The J gene is TRBJ2-3, the V gene TRBV5-1; no firm D call. Germline assignment: CDR1 SGHRS and CDR2 YFSETQ. CDR3 length: 12 residues. V was cut by 4 bases and J by 10 bases, with 13 bases left in between. The CDR3 sequence is CASSGTTVAQYF. CDR3 coding DNA: TGCGCCAGCAGCGGCACTACCGTCGCGCAGTATTTT.

This clonotype was seen many times. The chain carries TRBV5-4 and TRBJ2-3; D remains ambiguous. This CDR3 comprises 14 residues. The germline V gene encodes CDR1 SGHNT and CDR2 YYREEE (reference sequence). V was shortened by 1 base and J by 1 base, with 7 bases between the two germline ends. The CDR3 DNA follows: TGTGCCAGCAGCTTGAAGCAGGGCACAGATACGCAGTATTTT. This encodes CASSLKQGTDTQYF.

V usage is TRBV7-8 and J usage is TRBJ1-3; a possible D gene is TRBD1 (6 bases). Trimming took off 2 bases at V and 4 bases at J, with 9 bases between the two ends. Germline CDR1 is SGHVS and CDR2 is FQNEAQ. This CDR3 spans 14 amino acids. DNA of the CDR3: TGTGCCAGCAGCTTATACAGGGAGGGAAACACCATATATTTT. Its translation: CASSLYREGNTIYF.

The chain joins TRBV2 to TRBJ1-2; a possible D gene is TRBD1 (5 bases). This CDR3 region has 14 residues. Germline lookup yields CDR1 SNHLY and CDR2 FYNNEI. V was clipped by 7 bases and J by 8 bases, with 20 bases between them. Here the CDR3 reads CASTEDILVSGYTF. Written as DNA, the CDR3 is TGTGCCAGCACGGAGGACATTCTCGTGAGCGGCTACACCTTC.

A few counts support this clonotype. V and J are TRBV12-3 or TRBV12-4 and TRBJ2-7, with D hard to call. The ends were cut back, 3 bases at V and 0 bases at J, with 6 bases in the middle. The CDR3 consists of 13 residues. This CDR3 is CASSLQASYEQYF. CDR3 in DNA: TGTGCCAGCAGTTTGCAGGCCTCCTACGAGCAGTACTTC.

At least ten counts were recorded for this clonotype. V is TRBV27 and J is TRBJ2-7; D remains ambiguous. Germline CDR1 is MNHEY and CDR2 is SMNVEV (reference sequence). V was clipped by 2 bases and J by 3 bases, with 8 bases between them. The CDR3 totals 13 residues. CDR3 protein: CASSLHGRYEQYF. The CDR3 DNA follows: TGTGCCAGCAGTTTACACGGGCGCTACGAGCAGTACTTC.